The 10 T cell receptor beta chains in this list originate from one sample, sequenced in a study of a mutant IDH1 vaccine in newly diagnosed glioma. TCRdb's table, derived via immunoSEQ multiplex PCR, lists solely in-frame clones and lacks some. The sample includes about 85,000 clones, 89% of them seen just once. The time point here: week 47, end of study. Vaccination comprised doses that each held 300 ug of mutant IDH1 20-mer peptide, plus topical imiquimod. Antigens of these TCRs are unknown. The sequencing used PBMCs, collected from a glioma patient whose treatment included an IDH1 peptide vaccine. These receptors came from a woman aged 45-59 years with glioma.

The rearrangement links TRBV28 to TRBJ1-1, with 12 positions matching TRBD1. V trimming: 4 bases; J trimming: 12 bases; junction bases outside the gene matches: 9. In germline, CDR1 is MDHEN, CDR2 SYDVKM. The CDR3 runs to 14 residues. CDR3 nucleotides: TGTGCCAGCAGTTCGGGACAGGGGGCCTTTTTAACTTTCTTT. As protein: CASSSGQGAFLTFF.

The genes are TRBV7-6 and TRBJ2-5, with 15 bases lining up with TRBD2. The CDR3 covers 16 residues. CDR1 SGHVS and CDR2 FNYEAQ come from the germline V gene. With 5 bases clipped from V and 7 bases from J, the junction kept 8 bases outside the gene matches. CDR3 DNA sequence: TGTGCCAGCAGCCTCGGGACTAGCGGGAGGATGGGGACCCAGTACTTC. Translated, it gives CASSLGTSGRMGTQYF. Full variable domain (rest looked up from reference TRBV7-6 and TRBJ2-5): GAGVSQSPRYKVTKRGQDVALRCDPISGHVSLYWYRQALGQGPEFLTYFNYEAQQDKSGLPNDRFSAERPEGSISTLTIQRTEQRDSAMYRCASSLGTSGRMGTQYFGPGTRLLVL.

The CDR3 coding sequence is TGTGCCAGCAGCACCGAAGGTCAGGGGATAACTGAAGCTTTCTTT. Encoded protein: CASSTEGQGITEAFF. The chain carries TRBV5-4 and TRBJ1-1; tentatively, D is TRBD1 (6 bases). Germline V gene data show CDR1 as SGHNT and CDR2 as YYREEE (reference sequence). This CDR3 comprises 15 residues. V was clipped by 4 bases and J by 5 bases, with 18 bases between them.

As for this clone: The same CDR3 arises from other DNA sequences in this sample as well. The V and J genes are TRBV28 and TRBJ2-7; D is perhaps TRBD2 (5 bases). Germline V gene lookup returns CDR1 MDHEN and CDR2 SYDVKM. The CDR3 has 13 amino acids. The V gene lost 6 bases and the J gene lost 0 bases, with 9 bases spanning the gap. CDR3 residues: CASRPGSSYEQYF. Here the CDR3 DNA reads TGTGCCAGCAGACCTGGGAGCTCCTACGAGCAGTACTTC.

This chain joins TRBV29-1 and TRBJ2-7; perhaps TRBD2 as D (5 bases). Trimming cost V 7 bases and J 3 bases, with 16 bases left between them. The CDR3 sequence is 13 residues long. Germline V gives CDR1 SQVTM, CDR2 ANQGSEA. In DNA form, the CDR3 reads TGCAGCGCTAGAACCGGGATAAACTACGAGCAGTACTTC. Residues: CSARTGINYEQYF.

Here the CDR3 reads CASSLDSWRQPLGGYTF. The CDR3, as DNA: TGCGCCAGCAGCCTAGACTCTTGGCGGCAGCCCCTCGGTGGCTACACCTTC. The chain joins TRBV4-1 to TRBJ1-2; D gene unclear. The CDR3 is made up of 17 amino acids. The V end was cut by 4 bases, the J end by 7 bases, with 25 bases between. Germline V gene lookup returns CDR1 MGHRA and CDR2 YSYEKL.

The J gene is TRBJ2-5, the V gene TRBV2; perhaps TRBD2 as D (5 bases). Looked up from germline, CDR1 is SNHLY and CDR2 is FYNNEI. V dropped 4 bases and J dropped 11 bases, with 14 bases sitting between them. The CDR3 spans 12 residues. CDR3 region: CASSAEVRGQYF. CDR3 bases: TGTGCCAGCAGTGCCGAGGTTCGAGGGCAGTACTTC. Based on the CDR3 plus reference TRBV2 and TRBJ2-5, the full variable domain is EPEVTQTPSHQVTQMGQEVILRCVPISNHLYFYWYRQILGQKVEFLVSFYNNEISEKSEIFDDQFSVERPDGSNFTLKIRSTKLEDSAMYFCASSAEVRGQYFGPGTRLLVL.

The chain joins TRBV15 to TRBJ2-5, with D possibly matching TRBD1 (6 bases). The J call could be wrong; TRBJ2-7 is a better fit for the DNA end. Looked up from germline, CDR1 is LNHNV and CDR2 is YYDKDF (reference sequence). This CDR3 contains 17 residues. The CDR3 here is CATSRVGGTGRFYEQYF. The CDR3 DNA follows: TGTGCCACCAGCAGAGTGGGCGGTACAGGGCGATTCTACGAGCAGTACTTC.

CDR3: CASSLVTRPRNTGELFF. The CDR3 DNA follows: TGTGCCAGCAGTTTAGTAACACGTCCACGGAACACCGGGGAGCTGTTTTTT. The chain has TRBV27 and TRBJ2-2; D is undetermined. Deletions cut 2 bases from V and 1 base from J, with 14 bases between. Germline V gene lookup returns CDR1 MNHEY and CDR2 SMNVEV (reference sequence). This CDR3 region has 17 residues.

This clone was counted only a few times. The V and J genes are TRBV28 and TRBJ1-2; maybe TRBD1 (6 bases). Trimming removed 3 bases at V and 5 bases at J, with 16 bases between. This CDR3 is 15 amino acids long. Per the germline V gene, CDR1 is MDHEN and CDR2 is SYDVKM. This CDR3 reads CASSFSQGWLYGYTF. CDR3 DNA: TGTGCCAGCAGTTTCTCTCAGGGGTGGTTGTATGGCTACACCTTC.